One and the same sample provided the 4 T cell receptor beta chains below, sequenced in a study of shared clonotypes between healthy human individuals. TCRdb keeps only in-frame clones here, not all; method: immunoSEQ multiplex PCR. The sample holds some 1,100,000 clones, approximately 78% seen once. Sequencing was done on a sample of memory CD4+ T cells from PBMCs. Sample subset: CD45RA-negative fraction. Receptor source: a man aged 18 to 35 in good health. Some clones in this sample may be carry-over from other donors' samples.

The V and J genes are TRBV30 and TRBJ1-4, with 9 positions matching TRBD1. V dropped 5 bases and J dropped 1; count of bases not matched to a gene: 2. The CDR3 is made up of 14 amino acids. In germline, CDR1 is GTSNPN, CDR2 SVGIG (reference sequence). The CDR3 loop is CAWSTGGTNEKLFF. CDR3 nucleotide sequence: TGTGCCTGGTCGACAGGGGGAACTAATGAAAAACTGTTTTTT.

The chain carries TRBV15 and TRBJ2-7; no firm D call. The V and J ends lost 3 bases and 6 bases respectively, with 15 bases between them. The germline CDR1 and CDR2 sequences are LNHNV and YYDKDF (reference sequence). There are 14 residues in the CDR3. The CDR3 nucleotides are TGTGCCACCAGCAGCGAATTACAGATCCCCGAGCAGTACTTC. Translation gives CATSSELQIPEQYF.

This chain connects TRBV19 to TRBJ1-1; D may be TRBD1 (6 bases). Trimming stripped 6 bases from V and 4 bases from J, with 12 bases between. Germline CDR1 and CDR2: LNHDA and SQIVND (reference sequence). The CDR3 sequence is 13 residues long. In DNA form, the CDR3 reads TGTGCCAGTAGCCACAGGGAATCCACTGAAGCTTTCTTT. It is translated as CASSHRESTEAFF. Full variable domain (missing parts from reference TRBV19 and TRBJ1-1): DGGITQSPKYLFRKEGQNVTLSCEQNLNHDAMYWYRQDPGQGLRLIYYSQIVNDFQKGDIAEGYSVSREKKESFPLTVTSAQKNPTAFYLCASSHRESTEAFFGQGTRLTVV.

This clone was detected only a few times. The chain employs TRBV6-1 and TRBJ2-7, with D hard to call. The germline V and J ends were trimmed by 6 bases and 12 bases, with 18 bases remaining between them. This CDR3 has 12 amino acids. Looked up from germline, CDR1 is MNHNS and CDR2 is SASEGT. The CDR3 DNA sequence: TGTGCCAGCAGCCTACAGACCGGGCCACTGTACTTC. This sequence encodes CASSLQTGPLYF.